A selection of T cell receptor beta chains follows, all from one sample in a study of T cell changes during pregnancy in multiple sclerosis. Clones were sequenced by immunoSEQ multiplex PCR, and TCRdb holds only the in-frame ones, with some missing. The data show some 87,000 clones, over 85% seen once. The material was CD4+ T cells from peripheral blood mononuclear cells, obtained before pregnancy. These receptors were obtained from a female donor with multiple sclerosis, enrolled in a pregnancy study. CDR3s include the opening cysteine and the closing phenylalanine or tryptophan. The order of the fields is J gene, V gene, CDR3 protein.

j_gene: TRBJ1-5
v_gene: TRBV28
CDR3aa: CASSLGGLGNQPQHF

j_gene: TRBJ2-1
v_gene: TRBV15
CDR3aa: CATSRDSIANEQFF

j_gene: TRBJ1-5
v_gene: TRBV23-1
CDR3aa: CASTPFIRTVSNQPQHF

j_gene: TRBJ1-4
v_gene: TRBV6-1
CDR3aa: CASSATGGAYEKLFF

j_gene: TRBJ2-1
v_gene: TRBV9
CDR3aa: CASSVVAGGGHNEQFF

j_gene: TRBJ1-2
v_gene: TRBV30
CDR3aa: CAWSAGGYTF

j_gene: TRBJ2-5
v_gene: TRBV2
CDR3aa: CASRLRTSGNYWKETQYF

j_gene: TRBJ1-5
v_gene: TRBV7-2
CDR3aa: CASSLAQGRPQHF

j_gene: TRBJ2-1
v_gene: TRBV11-1
CDR3aa: CASSPSDRGFFGEQFF

j_gene: TRBJ2-5
v_gene: TRBV7-6
CDR3aa: CASSLGTSVQETQYF

j_gene: TRBJ2-7
v_gene: TRBV5-1
CDR3aa: CASSLKGLTGKTYEQYF

j_gene: TRBJ1-3
v_gene: TRBV5-1
CDR3aa: CASSLGQGAGNTIYF

j_gene: TRBJ2-7
v_gene: TRBV9
CDR3aa: CASSDISGHPLHF

j_gene: TRBJ1-3
v_gene: TRBV25-1
CDR3aa: CASSLISGNTIYF

j_gene: TRBJ1-2
v_gene: TRBV5-1
CDR3aa: CASSPGTGGLYGYTF

j_gene: TRBJ1-1
v_gene: TRBV7-9
CDR3aa: CASSLQMDTEAFF

j_gene: TRBJ2-7
v_gene: TRBV7-2
CDR3aa: CASSLADASGGYEQYF

j_gene: TRBJ2-7
v_gene: TRBV27
CDR3aa: CASSPGTGVYEQYF

j_gene: TRBJ2-4
v_gene: TRBV7-9
CDR3aa: CASSLGSTGNIQYF

j_gene: TRBJ1-6
v_gene: TRBV5-8
CDR3aa: CASSPPWGGYNSPLHF

j_gene: TRBJ2-7
v_gene: TRBV11-2
CDR3aa: CASSFRGTGEQYF

j_gene: TRBJ1-2
v_gene: TRBV7-2
CDR3aa: CASSQGQGTVGYTF

j_gene: TRBJ1-2
v_gene: TRBV19
CDR3aa: CASSKDRDGGYTF

j_gene: TRBJ2-7
v_gene: TRBV6-6
CDR3aa: CASRTDNSYEQYF

j_gene: TRBJ2-7
v_gene: TRBV29-1
CDR3aa: CSVSTSGSYEQYF

j_gene: TRBJ1-2
v_gene: TRBV5-1
CDR3aa: CASRIGDSTNYGYTF

j_gene: TRBJ1-2
v_gene: TRBV6-1
CDR3aa: CASSGTGGDYGYTF

j_gene: TRBJ2-1
v_gene: TRBV30
CDR3aa: CAWSSGLGMYNEQFF

j_gene: TRBJ2-2
v_gene: TRBV30
CDR3aa: CAWRNRDRGIRVPGELFF

j_gene: TRBJ2-3
v_gene: TRBV5-1
CDR3aa: CASSGGGLAGTDTQYF

j_gene: TRBJ2-7
v_gene: TRBV5-1
CDR3aa: CASSLHPGTGIYEQYF

j_gene: TRBJ1-2
v_gene: TRBV5-6
CDR3aa: CASSWPGQGSGYTF

j_gene: TRBJ1-3
v_gene: TRBV18
CDR3aa: CASSLLLPDRSGNTIYF

j_gene: TRBJ1-2
v_gene: TRBV10-3
CDR3aa: CAIRDSGGFYGYTF

j_gene: TRBJ1-2
v_gene: TRBV29-1
CDR3aa: CSISAGSGGYTF

j_gene: TRBJ1-2
v_gene: TRBV5-4
CDR3aa: CASSLAGKNRGYTF

j_gene: TRBJ2-5
v_gene: TRBV7-7
CDR3aa: CASSPGTGKRETQYF

j_gene: TRBJ1-1
v_gene: TRBV19
CDR3aa: CASSRQGSNTEAFF

j_gene: TRBJ1-2
v_gene: TRBV11-2
CDR3aa: CASSYPTRDRDGAYGYTF

j_gene: TRBJ2-2
v_gene: TRBV7-2
CDR3aa: CASSRQGANTGELFF

j_gene: TRBJ1-4
v_gene: TRBV15
CDR3aa: CATSRDTGLGEKLFF

j_gene: TRBJ2-5
v_gene: TRBV5-4
CDR3aa: CASSLGGPSGYQETQYF

j_gene: TRBJ2-7
v_gene: TRBV11-1
CDR3aa: CASSPQAGGRASYEQYF

j_gene: TRBJ1-5
v_gene: TRBV19
CDR3aa: CASSRDRGNQPQHF

j_gene: TRBJ1-2
v_gene: TRBV19
CDR3aa: CASSIERAGGGYTF

j_gene: -
v_gene: TRBV27
CDR3aa: CASSLRSMAATRGNEQYF

j_gene: TRBJ2-1
v_gene: TRBV27
CDR3aa: CASSLSSRRDEQFF

j_gene: TRBJ1-1
v_gene: TRBV14
CDR3aa: CASSHTAGVYTEAFF

j_gene: TRBJ2-7
v_gene: TRBV7-2
CDR3aa: CASSLVVSGAYEQYF

j_gene: TRBJ1-1
v_gene: TRBV5-4
CDR3aa: CASSYTGSPEAFF

j_gene: TRBJ1-1
v_gene: TRBV30
CDR3aa: CAWSRQGNTEAFF

j_gene: TRBJ2-3
v_gene: TRBV5-8
CDR3aa: CASSFLAGGPTDTQYF

j_gene: TRBJ1-5
v_gene: TRBV19
CDR3aa: CASQKGQDRNQPQHF

j_gene: TRBJ2-2
v_gene: TRBV18
CDR3aa: CASSPGVGAGELFF

j_gene: TRBJ2-2
v_gene: TRBV18
CDR3aa: CASSRAGELFF

j_gene: TRBJ2-1
v_gene: TRBV15
CDR3aa: CATSRVLFGDEQFF

j_gene: TRBJ2-3
v_gene: TRBV6-4
CDR3aa: CVGVKWQYF